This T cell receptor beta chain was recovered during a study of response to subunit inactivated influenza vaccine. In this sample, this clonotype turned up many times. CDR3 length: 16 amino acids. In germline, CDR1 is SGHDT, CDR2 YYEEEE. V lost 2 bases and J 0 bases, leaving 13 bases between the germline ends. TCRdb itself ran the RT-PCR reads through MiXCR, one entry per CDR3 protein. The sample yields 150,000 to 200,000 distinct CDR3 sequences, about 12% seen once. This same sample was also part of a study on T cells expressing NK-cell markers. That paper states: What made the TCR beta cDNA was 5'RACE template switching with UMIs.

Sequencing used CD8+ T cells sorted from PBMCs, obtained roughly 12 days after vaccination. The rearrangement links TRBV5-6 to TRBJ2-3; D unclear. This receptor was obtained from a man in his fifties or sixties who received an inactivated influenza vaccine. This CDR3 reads CASSLGSWFSTDTQYF. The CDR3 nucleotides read TGTGCCAGCAGCTTAGGCTCGTGGTTTAGCACAGATACGCAGTATTTT.